Listed below are T cell receptor beta chains from one sample, sequenced in a study of shared clonotypes between healthy human individuals. TCRdb's table, derived via immunoSEQ multiplex PCR, lists solely in-frame clones and lacks some. The sample includes some 1,900,000 clones, roughly 95% of them seen just once. Sequenced input: naive CD8+ T cells sorted from blood. These receptors were taken from a man aged 18-30 years in good health. The CDR3 runs from the conserved cysteine through the conserved F or W. A D gene is named only where the DNA matches it firmly. Expanded clones get a size class; other rows say once, few or many, or leave the size out.

CDR3 | DNA | size | V | D | J
CASSLTGTGDHYGYTF | TGCGCCAGCAGCTTGACCGGGACAGGGGACCACTATGGCTACACCTTC | . | TRBV5-1 | TRBD1 | TRBJ1-2
CASGPGQLNTEAFF | TGTGCCAGCGGACCGGGACAGCTGAACACTGAAGCTTTCTTT | . | TRBV27 | TRBD1 | TRBJ1-1
CASSPEFSYEQYF | TGTGCCAGCAGCCCGGAGTTTTCCTACGAGCAGTACTTC | . | TRBV11-3 | . | TRBJ2-7
CASSAGSGFSYNEQFF | TGTGCCAGCAGCGCCGGGTCGGGGTTCTCCTACAATGAGCAGTTCTTC | . | TRBV7-9 | . | TRBJ2-1
CASSEGRGGTDTQYF | TGCGCCAGCAGTGAGGGCAGGGGGGGCACAGATACGCAGTATTTT | . | TRBV10-1 | . | TRBJ2-3
CASSEGGPLLGTQYF | TGTGCCAGCAGTGAGGGGGGGCCACTCCTGGGGACCCAGTACTTC | . | TRBV2 | . | TRBJ2-5
CASSKAGSIYNSPLHF | TGTGCCAGCAGCAAAGCTGGCAGCATCTATAATTCACCCCTCCACTTT | . | TRBV21-1 | . | TRBJ1-6
CASSFAPGDGEQYF | TGTGCTAGCAGCTTTGCCCCCGGGGACGGCGAGCAGTACTTC | few | TRBV7-7 | . | TRBJ2-7
CSVEGLRAGETQYF | TGCAGCGTTGAGGGACTACGGGCGGGTGAGACCCAGTACTTC | . | TRBV29-1 | TRBD2 | TRBJ2-5
CASSSTGGARDEQFF | TGTGCCAGCAGCTCGACAGGGGGCGCAAGGGATGAGCAGTTCTTC | . | TRBV7-9 | TRBD1 | TRBJ2-1
CASSRIMNTEAFF | TGTGCCAGCAGCCGGATCATGAACACTGAAGCTTTCTTT | . | TRBV28 | . | TRBJ1-1
CASSSTGTGLSPLHF | TGTGCCAGCAGCTCTACCGGGACAGGGTTGTCACCCCTCCACTTT | . | TRBV7-9 | TRBD1 | TRBJ1-6
CASSALSLEKREGNEQFF | TGTGCCAGTAGTGCCCTAAGCCTGGAAAAGCGGGAGGGCAATGAGCAGTTCTTC | . | TRBV19 | TRBD2 | TRBJ2-1
CASSWGQGAYEQYF | TGTGCCAGCAGCTGGGGACAGGGGGCTTACGAGCAGTACTTC | . | TRBV11-1 | TRBD1 | TRBJ2-7
CATEGGAGAREKLFF | TGTGCCACCGAGGGGGGGGCCGGAGCAAGGGAAAAACTGTTTTTT | . | TRBV28 | . | TRBJ1-4
CASRGLTPYEQYF | TGTGCCAGCAGGGGCCTTACCCCCTACGAGCAGTACTTC | . | TRBV25-1 | . | TRBJ2-7
CASSLGLYTGELFF | TGTGCCAGCAGCTTAGGGCTTTACACCGGGGAGCTGTTTTTT | . | TRBV7-2 | . | TRBJ2-2
CASSLGQFNYGYTF | TGTGCCAGCAGCTTAGGGCAGTTTAACTATGGCTACACCTTC | few | TRBV7-9 | . | TRBJ1-2
CASSQEWPQVLTGNEQFF | TGCGCCAGCAGCCAAGAATGGCCCCAGGTGCTAACGGGCAATGAGCAGTTCTTC | once | TRBV4-1 | . | TRBJ2-1
CASSEARGERYGYTF | TGTGCCAGCAGTGAAGCCAGGGGGGAGCGCTATGGCTACACCTTC | . | TRBV6-1 | TRBD1 | TRBJ1-2
CASSLVDPVAGELFF | TGTGCCAGCAGCTTAGTAGACCCCGTGGCCGGGGAGCTGTTTTTT | . | TRBV7-2 | . | TRBJ2-2
CASSLAQGALNGELFF | TGTGCCAGCAGTTTGGCGCAGGGGGCGCTTAACGGGGAGCTGTTTTTT | once | TRBV27 | TRBD1 | TRBJ2-2
CASSFDRGQVDEQFF | TGTGCCAGCAGCTTCGACAGGGGGCAGGTAGATGAGCAGTTCTTC | once | TRBV11-2 | TRBD1 | TRBJ2-1
CAISPGTGGPYGYTF | TGTGCCATCTCCCCAGGGACAGGAGGACCCTATGGCTACACCTTC | . | TRBV10-3 | TRBD1 | TRBJ1-2
CASSFTRYSGANVLTF | TGTGCCAGCAGTTTCACAAGATACTCTGGGGCCAACGTCCTGACTTTC | . | TRBV28 | . | TRBJ2-6
CAISLDGGNEQFF | TGTGCCATCAGTCTCGACGGAGGCAATGAGCAGTTCTTC | . | TRBV10-3 | . | TRBJ2-1
CAAEPGQGTYNEQFF | TGTGCCGCAGAACCGGGACAGGGAACCTACAATGAGCAGTTCTTC | . | TRBV7-9 | TRBD1 | TRBJ2-1
CASSAASGAYEQYF | TGCGCCAGCAGTGCTGCTAGCGGGGCCTACGAGCAGTACTTC | . | TRBV10-2 | TRBD2 | TRBJ2-7
CASSAPGGVETQYF | TGTGCCAGCAGCGCACCGGGGGGGGTAGAGACCCAGTACTTC | . | TRBV7-2 | TRBD2 | TRBJ2-5
CASPRLAGDSSYEQYF | TGCGCCAGCCCGCGACTAGCGGGAGACTCCTCCTACGAGCAGTACTTC | . | TRBV4-1 | TRBD2 | TRBJ2-7
CSVGSGEVEQYF | TGCAGCGTTGGGTCAGGGGAGGTCGAGCAGTACTTC | . | TRBV29-1 | . | TRBJ2-7
CASSPRLDNYEQYF | TGTGCCAGCAGCCCTCGACTGGATAACTACGAGCAGTACTTC | . | TRBV7-8 | . | TRBJ2-7
CASSLGSSYNEQFF | TGTGCCAGCAGCCTAGGGAGCTCCTACAATGAGCAGTTCTTC | . | TRBV6-5 | . | TRBJ2-1
CASSLSGYLSGNTIYF | TGTGCCAGCAGCTTATCAGGGTACCTCTCTGGAAACACCATATATTTT | . | TRBV11-2 | . | TRBJ1-3
CASSVGGGTEQYF | TGTGCCAGCAGCGTAGGGGGCGGGACCGAGCAGTACTTC | . | TRBV9 | . | TRBJ2-7
CASSLDGAGAFYGYTF | TGTGCCAGCAGTTTAGATGGGGCAGGGGCTTTCTATGGCTACACCTTC | . | TRBV28 | . | TRBJ1-2
CASSYYSPLHF | TGTGCCAGCAGTTACTACTCACCCCTCCACTTT | few | TRBV6-6 | . | TRBJ1-6
CASSPHNSPLHF | TGTGCCAGCAGTCCCCATAATTCACCCCTCCACTTT | . | TRBV28 | . | TRBJ1-6
CASSLASGGLTDTQYF | TGTGCCAGCAGCTTGGCTAGCGGGGGGTTGACAGATACGCAGTATTTT | . | TRBV5-4 | TRBD2 | TRBJ2-3